The clone carrying this T cell receptor beta chain has just a few counts. V lost 5 bases and J 6 bases, leaving 13 bases between the germline ends. The CDR3 is made up of 13 amino acids. The V gene's germline CDR1 is MNHNY and CDR2 SVGAGI (reference sequence). The entry originates in a study of blood T cell repertoires in COVID-19. Across the whole study: Some COVID-19 samples were acute and others convalescent; all came from the United States, Italy and Spain.

In the source study's methods: Nucleated cell number was recorded as an estimate derived from reference gene primer amplification. TCRdb's copy holds only in-frame clones and misses some; the assay was immunoSEQ multiplex PCR. The V and J calls and clone size were taken over from that table, and D and trimming were inferred from the DNA. Of 65,000 to 90,000 clones in the sample, 84% were seen once. This sequence joins TRBV6-6 and TRBJ2-5, with D possibly matching TRBD1 (7 bases). This TCR was sampled from a human donor in a cohort sampled during active COVID-19. The source material was peripheral blood. Written as DNA, the CDR3 is TGTGCCAGCAGTGGAGGGGGCAGTAAGACCCAGTACTTC. Protein: CASSGGGSKTQYF.